This T cell receptor beta chain stems from a study of blood T cell repertoires in COVID-19. Either two negative PCRs, clearance, or symptom resolution qualified Cohort 3 donors as recovered. Using immunoSEQ multiplex PCR, the repertoire was profiled, and TCRdb retains in-frame clones only, with some absent. In the table there are about 200,000 clones, roughly 87% of which are singletons. The CDR3 totals 14 residues. V was clipped by 1 base and J by 9 bases, with 10 bases between them. CDR1 is LGHDT, CDR2 YNNKEL, per germline (reference sequence). V usage is TRBV3-1 (or the pseudogene TRBV3-2) and J usage is TRBJ1-6; D unclear. Sample: PBMCs or T cells enriched from blood (not recorded which). This receptor was taken from a woman younger than 45 who had recovered from COVID-19. CDR3 DNA sequence: TGTGCCAGCAGCCAAGGGGAGGGAAGTTCACCCCTCCACTTT. Translated: CASSQGEGSSPLHF.